Listed below are T cell receptor beta chains from one sample, sequenced in a study of sequential checkpoint blockade in melanoma. Profiled with immunoSEQ multiplex PCR; TCRdb holds only in-frame clones, not every one. The sample lists about 20,000 clones, over 60% occurring once. Source: tumor tissue (inferred from file names), taken from a patient given nivolumab and ipilimumab in sequence. These receptors came from a human donor with melanoma. Both conserved end residues are part of each CDR3. A D gene is named only where the DNA matches it firmly. Clone size, where shown, is once, few, many, or a class for clones that have expanded.

v_gene	j_gene	abundance	d_gene	CDR3aa	CDR3nt
TRBV11-3	TRBJ1-1	NA	NA	CASSLDGGTTEAFF	TGTGCCAGCAGCTTAGACGGAGGAACCACTGAAGCTTTCTTT
TRBV11-3	TRBJ2-1	once	NA	CASSLLRSSYNEQFF	TGTGCCAGCAGTCTCTTACGAAGCTCCTACAATGAGCAGTTCTTC
TRBV15	TRBJ2-1	once	TRBD2	CATSRVSRLAGGNPQIF	TGTGCCACCAGCAGAGTTTCGAGACTAGCGGGAGGGAACCCCCAGATCTTC
TRBV6-1	TRBJ2-5	NA	NA	CASSEVSKETQYF	TGTGCCAGCAGTGAAGTCAGCAAAGAGACCCAGTACTTC
TRBV30	TRBJ1-2	NA	NA	CAWTGRVVGGYTF	TGTGCCTGGACGGGTAGGGTAGTCGGCGGCTACACCTTC
TRBV6-8	TRBJ1-5	NA	NA	CASKSAGASSNQPQHF	TGTGCCAGCAAATCGGCGGGGGCAAGCAGCAATCAGCCCCAGCATTTT
TRBV14	TRBJ2-1	NA	TRBD1	CASSLYPGQGRNEQFF	TGTGCCAGCAGCCTATATCCCGGACAGGGAAGGAATGAGCAGTTCTTC
TRBV7-6	TRBJ2-2	NA	NA	CASSFEGNTGELFF	TGTGCCAGCAGCTTCGAGGGGAACACCGGGGAGCTGTTTTTT
TRBV18	TRBJ2-1	NA	NA	CASSQARNNEQFF	TGTGCCAGCTCACAAGCGCGGAACAATGAGCAGTTCTTC
TRBV30	TRBJ1-3	NA	NA	CAWSVSSGGNTIYF	TGTGCCTGGAGTGTATCCAGCGGTGGAAACACCATATATTTT
TRBV5-1	TRBJ2-7	NA	TRBD1	CASPPDGTDSYEQYF	TGCGCCAGCCCCCCGGACGGGACAGATTCCTACGAGCAGTACTTC
TRBV6-8	TRBJ1-5	NA	NA	CASRRTASNQPQHF	TGTGCCAGCAGAAGGACGGCTAGCAATCAGCCCCAGCATTTT
TRBV6-8	TRBJ2-1	NA	TRBD2	CASSFFGSTRDYGYGGQFF	TGTGCCAGCAGTTTTTTTGGGTCCACCCGGGACTACGGATACGGGGGGCAGTTCTTC